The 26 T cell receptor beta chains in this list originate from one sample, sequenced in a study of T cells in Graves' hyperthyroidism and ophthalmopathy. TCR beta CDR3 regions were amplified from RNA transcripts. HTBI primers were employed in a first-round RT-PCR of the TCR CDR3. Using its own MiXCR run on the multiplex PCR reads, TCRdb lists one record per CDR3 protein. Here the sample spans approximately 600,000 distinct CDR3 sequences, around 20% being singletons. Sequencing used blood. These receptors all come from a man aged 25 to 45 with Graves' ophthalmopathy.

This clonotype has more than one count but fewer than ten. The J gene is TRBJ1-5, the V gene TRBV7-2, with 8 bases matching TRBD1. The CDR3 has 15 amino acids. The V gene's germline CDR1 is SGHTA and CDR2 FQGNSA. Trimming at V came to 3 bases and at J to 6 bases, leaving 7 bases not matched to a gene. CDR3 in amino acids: CASSLGDRSGQPQHF. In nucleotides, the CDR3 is TGTGCCAGCAGCTTGGGGGACAGGTCGGGTCAGCCCCAGCATTTT.

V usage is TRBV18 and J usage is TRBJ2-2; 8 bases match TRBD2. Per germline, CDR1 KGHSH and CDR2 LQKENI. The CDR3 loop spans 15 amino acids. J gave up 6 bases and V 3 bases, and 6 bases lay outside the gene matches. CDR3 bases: TGTGCCAGCTCACCGCGGGAGGCCGGGGCCGGGGAGCTGTTTTTT. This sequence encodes CASSPREAGAGELFF.

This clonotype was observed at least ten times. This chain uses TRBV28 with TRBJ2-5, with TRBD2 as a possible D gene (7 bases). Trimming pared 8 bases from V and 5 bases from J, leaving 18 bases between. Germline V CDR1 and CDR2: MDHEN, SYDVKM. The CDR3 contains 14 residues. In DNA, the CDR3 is TGTGCCAGCGCGGGAGTGAGACAGGAGGAGACCCAGTACTTC. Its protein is CASAGVRQEETQYF.

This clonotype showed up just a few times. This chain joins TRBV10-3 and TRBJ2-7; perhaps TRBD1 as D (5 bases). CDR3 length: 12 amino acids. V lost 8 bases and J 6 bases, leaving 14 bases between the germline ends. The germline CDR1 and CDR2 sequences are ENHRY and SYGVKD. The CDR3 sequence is CAIGAEFGEQYF. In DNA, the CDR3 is TGTGCCATCGGGGCGGAGTTTGGCGAGCAGTACTTC.

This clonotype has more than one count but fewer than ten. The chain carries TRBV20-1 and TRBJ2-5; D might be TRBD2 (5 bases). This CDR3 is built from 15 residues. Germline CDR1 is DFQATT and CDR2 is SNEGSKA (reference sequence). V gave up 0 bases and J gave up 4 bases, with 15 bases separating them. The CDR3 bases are TGCAGTGCTAGAGATAAAGCCCGGGGAAGAGAGACCCAGTACTTC. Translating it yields CSARDKARGRETQYF.

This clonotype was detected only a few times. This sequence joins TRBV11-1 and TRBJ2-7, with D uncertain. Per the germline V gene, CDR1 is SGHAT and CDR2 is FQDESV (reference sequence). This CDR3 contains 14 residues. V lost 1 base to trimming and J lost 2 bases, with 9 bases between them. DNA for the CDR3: TGTGCCAGCAGCTTAGTCGCGTCGACCTACGAGCAGTACTTC. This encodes CASSLVASTYEQYF.

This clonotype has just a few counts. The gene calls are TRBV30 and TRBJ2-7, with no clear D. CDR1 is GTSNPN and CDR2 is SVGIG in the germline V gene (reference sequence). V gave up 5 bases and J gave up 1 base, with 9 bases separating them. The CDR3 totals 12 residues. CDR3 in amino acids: CAWGPRSYEQYF. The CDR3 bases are TGTGCCTGGGGGCCCCGGTCCTACGAGCAGTACTTC. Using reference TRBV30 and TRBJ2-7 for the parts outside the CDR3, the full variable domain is SQTIHQWPATLVQPVGSPLSLECTVEGTSNPNLYWYRQAAGRGLQLLFYSVGIGQISSEVPQNLSASRPQDRQFILSSKKLLLSDSGFYLCAWGPRSYEQYFGPGTRLTVT.

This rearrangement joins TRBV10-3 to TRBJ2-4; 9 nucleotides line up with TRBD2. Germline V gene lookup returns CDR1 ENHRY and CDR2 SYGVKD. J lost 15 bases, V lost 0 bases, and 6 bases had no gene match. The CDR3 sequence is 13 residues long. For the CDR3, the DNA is TGTGCCATCAGTGAGTCAGTACTAGCGGGTTTGTACTTC. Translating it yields CAISESVLAGLYF.

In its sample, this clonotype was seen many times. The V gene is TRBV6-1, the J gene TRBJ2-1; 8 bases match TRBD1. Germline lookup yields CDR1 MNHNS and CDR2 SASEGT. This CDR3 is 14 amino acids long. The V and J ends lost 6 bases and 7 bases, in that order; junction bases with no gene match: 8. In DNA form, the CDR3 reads TGTGCCAGCAGCCCAGGGGGCGCGATTAATGAGCAGTTCTTC. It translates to CASSPGGAINEQFF.

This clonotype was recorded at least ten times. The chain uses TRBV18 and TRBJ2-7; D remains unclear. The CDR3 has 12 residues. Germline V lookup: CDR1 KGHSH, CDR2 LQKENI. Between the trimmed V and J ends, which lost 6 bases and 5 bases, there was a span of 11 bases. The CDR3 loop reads CASSPAGDEQYF. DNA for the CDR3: TGTGCCAGCTCGCCTGCTGGGGACGAGCAGTACTTC.

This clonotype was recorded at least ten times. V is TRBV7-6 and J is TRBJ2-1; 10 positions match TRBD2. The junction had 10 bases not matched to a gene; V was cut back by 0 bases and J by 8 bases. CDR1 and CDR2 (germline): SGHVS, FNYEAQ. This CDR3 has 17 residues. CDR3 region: CASSLASSSGSRHEQFF. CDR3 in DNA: TGTGCCAGCAGCTTAGCCTCCTCTAGCGGGAGCCGTCATGAGCAGTTCTTC.

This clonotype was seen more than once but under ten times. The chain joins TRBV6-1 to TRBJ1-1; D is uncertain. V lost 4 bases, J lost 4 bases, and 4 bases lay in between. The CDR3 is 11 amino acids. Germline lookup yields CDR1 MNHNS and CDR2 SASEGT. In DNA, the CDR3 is TGTGCCAGCAGTGGGGCCACTGAAGCTTTCTTT. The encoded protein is CASSGATEAFF.

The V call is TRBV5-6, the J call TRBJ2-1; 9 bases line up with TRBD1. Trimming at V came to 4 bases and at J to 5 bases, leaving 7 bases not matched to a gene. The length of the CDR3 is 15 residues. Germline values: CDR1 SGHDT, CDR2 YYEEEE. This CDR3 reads CASSDRQGDHNEQFF. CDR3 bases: TGTGCCAGCAGCGACCGACAGGGGGATCACAATGAGCAGTTCTTC. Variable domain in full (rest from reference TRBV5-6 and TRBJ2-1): DAGVTQSPTHLIKTRGQQVTLRCSPKSGHDTVSWYQQALGQGPQFIFQYYEEEERQRGNFPDRFSGHQFPNYSSELNVNALLLGDSALYLCASSDRQGDHNEQFFGPGTRLTVL.

CDR3 protein: CSASPQGGTDTQYF. CDR3 bases: TGCAGTGCTAGTCCCCAAGGGGGCACAGATACGCAGTATTTT. The chain has TRBV20-1 and TRBJ2-3; TRBD1 is a possible D gene (5 bases). Germline loops: CDR1 DFQATT, CDR2 SNEGSKA (reference sequence). V lost 3 bases and J 1 base, leaving 11 bases between the germline ends. This CDR3 contains 14 residues.

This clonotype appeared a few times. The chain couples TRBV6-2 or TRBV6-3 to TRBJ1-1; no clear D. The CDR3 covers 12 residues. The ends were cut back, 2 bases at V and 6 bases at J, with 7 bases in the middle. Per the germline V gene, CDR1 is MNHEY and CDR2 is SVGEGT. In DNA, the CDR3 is TGTGCCAGCAGTTACATGGCAGCTGAAGCTTTCTTT. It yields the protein CASSYMAAEAFF.

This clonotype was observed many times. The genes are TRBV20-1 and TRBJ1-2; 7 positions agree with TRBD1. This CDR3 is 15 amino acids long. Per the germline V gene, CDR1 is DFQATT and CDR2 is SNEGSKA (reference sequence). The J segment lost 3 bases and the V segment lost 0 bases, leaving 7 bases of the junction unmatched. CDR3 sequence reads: CSARDPGQSYYGYTF. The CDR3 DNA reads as TGCAGTGCTAGAGACCCGGGACAGAGCTACTATGGCTACACCTTC.

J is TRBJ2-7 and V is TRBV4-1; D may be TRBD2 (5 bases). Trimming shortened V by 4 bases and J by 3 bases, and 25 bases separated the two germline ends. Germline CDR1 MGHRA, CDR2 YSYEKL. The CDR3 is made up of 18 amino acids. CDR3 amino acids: CASSPWPPGFGMVYEQYF. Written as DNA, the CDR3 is TGCGCCAGCAGCCCTTGGCCGCCGGGGTTTGGTATGGTCTACGAGCAGTACTTC.

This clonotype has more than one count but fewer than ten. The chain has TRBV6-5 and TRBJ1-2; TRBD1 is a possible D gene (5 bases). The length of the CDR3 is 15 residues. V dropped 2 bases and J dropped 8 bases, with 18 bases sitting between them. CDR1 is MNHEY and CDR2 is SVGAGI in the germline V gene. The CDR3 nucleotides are TGTGCCAGCAGTTACGACGGGCAGGGTAATTACGGCTACACCTTC. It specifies CASSYDGQGNYGYTF.

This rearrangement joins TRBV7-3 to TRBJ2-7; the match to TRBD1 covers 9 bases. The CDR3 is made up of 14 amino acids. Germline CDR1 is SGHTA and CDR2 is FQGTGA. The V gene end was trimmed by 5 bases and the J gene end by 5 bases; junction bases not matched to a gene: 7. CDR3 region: CASSHEQGANEQYF. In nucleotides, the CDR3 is TGTGCCAGCAGCCACGAACAGGGGGCGAACGAGCAGTACTTC.

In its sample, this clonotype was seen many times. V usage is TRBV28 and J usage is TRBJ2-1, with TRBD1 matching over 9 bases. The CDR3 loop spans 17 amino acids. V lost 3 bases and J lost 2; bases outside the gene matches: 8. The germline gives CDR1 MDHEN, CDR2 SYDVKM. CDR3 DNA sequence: TGTGCCAGCAGTTTCGACGGAACAGGGGGCACCTACAATGAGCAGTTCTTC. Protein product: CASSFDGTGGTYNEQFF. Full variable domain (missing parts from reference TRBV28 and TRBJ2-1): DVKVTQSSRYLVKRTGEKVFLECVQDMDHENMFWYRQDPGLGLRLIYFSYDVKMKEKGDIPEGYSVSREKKERFSLILESASTNQTSMYLCASSFDGTGGTYNEQFFGPGTRLTVL.

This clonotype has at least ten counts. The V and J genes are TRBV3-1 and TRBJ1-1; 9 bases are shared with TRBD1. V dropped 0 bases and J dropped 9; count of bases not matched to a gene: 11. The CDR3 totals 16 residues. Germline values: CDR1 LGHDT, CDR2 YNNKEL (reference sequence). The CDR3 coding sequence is TGTGCCAGCAGCCAAGATGGGACAGGGACTTTGAATAAAGCTTTCTTT. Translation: CASSQDGTGTLNKAFF.

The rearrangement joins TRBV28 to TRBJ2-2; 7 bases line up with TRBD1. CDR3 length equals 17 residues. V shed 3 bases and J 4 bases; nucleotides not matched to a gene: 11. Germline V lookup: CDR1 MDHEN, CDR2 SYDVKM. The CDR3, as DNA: TGTGCCAGCAGTTTGGAGCCCGGGGCAGGGGGCACCGGGGAGCTGTTTTTT. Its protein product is CASSLEPGAGGTGELFF.

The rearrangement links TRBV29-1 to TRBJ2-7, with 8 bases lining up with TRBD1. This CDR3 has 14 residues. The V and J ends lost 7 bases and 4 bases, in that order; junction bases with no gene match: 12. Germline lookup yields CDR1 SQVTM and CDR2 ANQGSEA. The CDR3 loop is CSAAGTGPTYEQYF. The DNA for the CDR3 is TGCAGCGCGGCAGGGACAGGACCTACATACGAGCAGTACTTC.

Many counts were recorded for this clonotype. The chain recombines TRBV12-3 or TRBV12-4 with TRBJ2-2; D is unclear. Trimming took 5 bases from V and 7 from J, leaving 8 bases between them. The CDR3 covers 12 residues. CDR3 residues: CASSLEVGELFF. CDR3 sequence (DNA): TGTGCCAGCAGTCTCGAGGTCGGGGAGCTGTTTTTT.

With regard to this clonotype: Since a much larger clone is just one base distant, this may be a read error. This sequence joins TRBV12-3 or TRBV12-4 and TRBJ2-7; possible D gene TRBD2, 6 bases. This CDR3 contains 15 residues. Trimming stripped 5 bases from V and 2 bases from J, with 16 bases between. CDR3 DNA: TGTGCCAGCAGTCCGGGCGTTAGCGGAGCCTACGAGCAGTACTTC. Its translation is CASSPGVSGAYEQYF.

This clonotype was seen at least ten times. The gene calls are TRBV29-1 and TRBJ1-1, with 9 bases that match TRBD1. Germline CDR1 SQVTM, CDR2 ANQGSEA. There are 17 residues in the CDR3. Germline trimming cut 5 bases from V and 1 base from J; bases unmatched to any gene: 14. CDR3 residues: CSVSNLDRGKGNTEAFF. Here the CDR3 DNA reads TGCAGCGTTTCAAACCTGGACAGGGGAAAAGGGAACACTGAAGCTTTCTTT.